The rows below give T cell receptor beta chains drawn from one sample of a study of response to subunit inactivated influenza vaccine. TCRdb analysed the RT-PCR reads with MiXCR anew, one entry per CDR3 protein. The sample holds about 500,000 distinct CDR3 sequences; approximately 16% are singletons and the top ten take 2.5% to 3.5%. Sequences were derived from CD4+ T cells sorted from PBMCs, sampled less than 30 months after vaccination. These TCRs come from a man aged 50-75 years who received an inactivated influenza vaccine. CDR3s include the opening cysteine and the closing phenylalanine or tryptophan. A D gene is named only where the DNA matches it firmly. Size is omitted from some rows. Given values are once, few, many or a class for expanded clones.

clone_size,d_call,v_call,j_call,cdr3_aa,cdr3_nt
few,NA,TRBV6-2/TRBV6-3,TRBJ2-7,CASRLKGGEQYF,TGTGCCAGCAGACTAAAGGGGGGCGAGCAGTACTTC
few,NA,TRBV12-3/TRBV12-4,TRBJ2-3,CASSRVRLFTDTQYF,TGTGCCAGCAGTCGAGTGAGACTCTTCACAGATACGCAGTATTTT
few,TRBD2,TRBV5-1,TRBJ2-1,CASSLAGGSINEQFF,TGCGCCAGCAGCTTAGCGGGAGGCTCGATAAATGAGCAGTTCTTC
NA,TRBD1,TRBV4-1,TRBJ2-4,CASSQRTGVPPFLAKNIQYF,TGCGCCAGCAGCCAGAGGACAGGGGTACCACCTTTTCTAGCCAAAAACATTCAGTACTTC
few,TRBD1,TRBV11-1,TRBJ2-4,CASSEAGQGAKNIQYF,TGTGCCAGCAGCGAAGCGGGACAGGGGGCGAAAAACATTCAGTACTTC
few,NA,TRBV5-1,TRBJ1-1,CASSLTRDTEAFF,TGCGCCAGCAGCTTGACAAGGGACACTGAAGCTTTCTTT
NA,TRBD2,TRBV7-9,TRBJ2-3,CASSRAGVTDTQYF,TGTGCCAGCAGCCGAGCGGGGGTCACAGATACGCAGTATTTT
NA,NA,TRBV3-1,TRBJ2-5,CASSQPGIQETQYF,TGTGCCAGCAGCCAACCAGGGATCCAAGAGACCCAGTACTTC
NA,NA,TRBV29-1,TRBJ2-1,CSVAESSYNEQFF,TGCAGCGTTGCGGAGAGCTCCTACAATGAGCAGTTCTTC
NA,NA,TRBV27,TRBJ2-1,CASRTDVYNEQFF,TGTGCCAGCAGAACTGACGTGTACAATGAGCAGTTCTTC
NA,TRBD2,TRBV12-3/TRBV12-4,TRBJ2-1,CASSLETSGGAVWNEQFF,TGTGCCAGCAGTTTAGAGACTAGCGGGGGGGCCGTGTGGAATGAGCAGTTCTTC
few,NA,TRBV12-3/TRBV12-4,TRBJ1-2,CASSWRQVGVRGIYGYTF,TGTGCCAGCAGTTGGCGTCAAGTTGGCGTTAGAGGGATCTATGGCTACACCTTC
few,NA,TRBV6-5,TRBJ1-4,CASSSGRRYLEEKLFF,TGTGCCAGCAGTTCCGGGCGCCGCTACCTGGAGGAAAAACTGTTTTTT
few,NA,TRBV4-2,TRBJ2-2,CASSQEGLTTGELFF,TGTGCCAGCAGCCAAGAGGGACTTACCACCGGGGAGCTGTTTTTT
NA,TRBD1,TRBV12-3/TRBV12-4,TRBJ2-7,CASSWTGGHEQYF,TGTGCCAGCAGTTGGACAGGCGGGCACGAGCAGTACTTC
NA,NA,TRBV28,TRBJ2-2,CASRRQAGELFF,TGTGCCAGCCGCCGACAGGCCGGGGAGCTGTTTTTT
NA,TRBD1,TRBV15,TRBJ1-6,CATSRGGWDSRNSPLHF,TGTGCCACCAGCAGAGGAGGTTGGGACAGTAGGAATTCACCCCTCCACTTT
NA,NA,TRBV28,TRBJ2-1,CASTKRRLARGPGSYNEQFF,TGTGCCAGCACCAAACGGCGGCTAGCGAGGGGGCCGGGCTCCTACAATGAGCAGTTCTTC
NA,NA,TRBV20-1,TRBJ1-3,CSAQTFGGSGNTIYF,TGCAGTGCTCAGACCTTTGGGGGCTCTGGAAACACCATATATTTT
many,NA,TRBV10-3,TRBJ1-3,CAITGSGNTIYF,TGTGCCATCACCGGCTCTGGAAACACCATATATTTT
few,NA,TRBV4-2,TRBJ2-5,CASSQERTRKQETQYF,TGTGCCAGCAGCCAAGAGAGAACGAGGAAACAAGAGACCCAGTACTTC
once,NA,TRBV19,TRBJ2-2,CASSIRDYAGELFF,TGTGCCAGTAGTATCAGGGATTATGCCGGGGAGCTGTTTTTT
NA,TRBD2,TRBV24-1,TRBJ2-7,CATSDWREDEQYF,TGTGCCACCAGTGATTGGCGGGAGGACGAGCAGTACTTC
few,TRBD2,TRBV28,TRBJ2-7,CASSLYSGSSYEQYF,TGTGCCAGCAGTTTGTACAGCGGGAGTTCCTACGAGCAGTACTTC
NA,NA,TRBV28,TRBJ2-2,CASSFVFDRSNTGELFF,TGTGCCAGCAGTTTTGTATTTGACAGGTCGAACACCGGGGAGCTGTTTTTT
many,TRBD1,TRBV18,TRBJ1-3,CASSPGQAGNTIYF,TGCGCCAGCAGCCCTGGACAGGCTGGAAACACCATATATTTT
NA,NA,TRBV28,TRBJ2-5,CASIGTGLGALGAQYF,TGTGCCAGCATTGGCACGGGTTTGGGGGCTCTTGGGGCCCAGTACTTC
NA,NA,TRBV5-6,TRBJ2-2,CASSLGTKAGELFF,TGTGCCAGCAGCTTGGGGACAAAAGCCGGGGAGCTGTTTTTT
NA,NA,TRBV5-1,TRBJ2-6,CASRRSSGANVLTF,TGCGCCAGCAGAAGAAGCTCTGGGGCCAACGTCCTGACTTTC
few,NA,TRBV5-1,TRBJ1-2,CASSFGREDYGYTF,TGCGCCAGCAGCTTTGGCAGGGAGGACTATGGCTACACCTTC
few,TRBD2,TRBV11-2,TRBJ2-3,CASSLLAGGRGTQYF,TGTGCCAGCAGCTTACTAGCGGGGGGCCGGGGAACGCAGTATTTT
NA,NA,TRBV5-1,TRBJ2-7,CASSLEGYRLAYEQYF,TGCGCCAGCAGCTTGGAAGGATACAGGTTAGCCTACGAGCAGTACTTC
NA,TRBD2,TRBV24-1,TRBJ2-1,CATSDPGLAGVTEQFF,TGTGCCACCAGTGACCCCGGACTAGCGGGAGTAACTGAGCAGTTCTTC
few,TRBD1,TRBV7-9,TRBJ2-3,CASSFGGQGGRDTQYF,TGTGCCAGCAGCTTCGGTGGACAGGGTGGAAGAGATACGCAGTATTTT
NA,NA,TRBV7-9,TRBJ2-2,CAMQESGELFF,TGTGCCATGCAGGAATCCGGGGAGCTGTTTTTT
NA,NA,TRBV28,TRBJ1-1,CTSSGGRTEAFF,TGTACAAGCAGTGGGGGGAGGACTGAAGCTTTCTTT
NA,NA,TRBV7-9,TRBJ1-2,CASTFSPQGYTF,TGTGCCAGCACCTTCAGCCCCCAGGGCTACACCTTC